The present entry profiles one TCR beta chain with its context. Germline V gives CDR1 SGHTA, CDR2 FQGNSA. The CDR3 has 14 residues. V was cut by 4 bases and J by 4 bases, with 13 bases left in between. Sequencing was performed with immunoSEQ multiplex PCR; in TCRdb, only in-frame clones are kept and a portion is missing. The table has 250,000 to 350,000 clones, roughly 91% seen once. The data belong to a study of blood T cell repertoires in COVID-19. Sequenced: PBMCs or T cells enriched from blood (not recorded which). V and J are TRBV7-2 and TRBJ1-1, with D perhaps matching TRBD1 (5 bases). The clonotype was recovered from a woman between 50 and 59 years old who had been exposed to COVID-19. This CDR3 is CASSSVGGGTEAFF. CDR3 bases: TGTGCCAGCAGCTCCGTGGGGGGAGGCACTGAAGCTTTCTTT.